One and the same sample provided the 32 T cell receptor beta chains below, sequenced in a study of cytomegalovirus exposure and HLA in healthy donors listed by TCRdb under 2017. Preparation of the library involved the immunoSEQ multiplex PCR assay. For the multiplex PCR, a mixture combining 60 forward primers for TCR Vbeta segments and 13 reverse primers for TCR Jbeta segments was used. TCRdb provides this immuneACCESS table in a form limited to in-frame rearrangements. Some clones are lacking; in checked studies, under half of them reflect an unresolved V gene, and why the rest are absent is not known. The sample table shows about 100,000 clones, and 65% to 80% are seen once. The ten largest clonotypes hold around 3% of the sample. Material for sequencing was PBMCs. These receptors originate from a middle-aged woman in good health and CMV-seronegative.

About this clone: The junction departs from germline at one end; a sequencing error may be responsible. The rearrangement uses TRBV7-9 and TRBJ1-2; D is unclear. The CDR3 is 18 residues long. Germline lookup yields CDR1 SEHNR and CDR2 FQNEAQ (reference sequence). This chain's CDR3 is CSSSPLILRRGTEDGYTF. CDR3 nucleotides: TGTTCCAGCAGCCCCCTTATCTTACGGAGAGGAACTGAGGATGGCTACACCTTC.

The CDR3: CASTLPPGQGDSDTEAFF. The CDR3 nucleotides are TGTGCCAGCACCCTCCCACCGGGACAGGGTGATTCCGACACTGAAGCTTTCTTT. V gene TRBV7-2 combines with J gene TRBJ1-1; 9 bases map to TRBD1. The germline V gene has CDR1 SGHTA and CDR2 FQGNSA. The junction had 18 bases not matched to a gene; V was cut back by 7 bases and J by 3 bases. The CDR3 contains 18 residues.

The chain links TRBV5-6 to TRBJ1-4; 10 bases map to TRBD1. Germline CDR1 SGHDT, CDR2 YYEEEE. The ends lost 0 bases at V and 7 bases at J; junction bases unmatched: 6. This CDR3 has 16 amino acids. This CDR3 reads CASSLAMTGGSEKLFF. CDR3 in DNA: TGTGCCAGCAGCTTGGCAATGACAGGGGGCAGTGAAAAACTGTTTTTT.

V gene TRBV5-4 combines with J gene TRBJ1-1, with D possibly being TRBD1 (6 bases). CDR1 is SGHNT, CDR2 YYREEE, per germline (reference sequence). V lost 7 bases, J lost 1 base, and 8 bases lay in between. The CDR3 loop spans 12 amino acids. CDR3 DNA: TGTGCCAGCCAGGACAGGAACACTGAAGCTTTCTTT. It yields the protein CASQDRNTEAFF.

The chain employs TRBV27 and TRBJ2-5; perhaps TRBD1 as D (5 bases). Per germline, CDR1 MNHEY and CDR2 SMNVEV (reference sequence). This CDR3 region has 12 residues. Deletions cut 5 bases from V and 11 bases from J, with 15 bases between. As DNA, the CDR3 is TGTGCCAGCAGTAAGTATGGACAACCGCAGTACTTC. Amino acid sequence: CASSKYGQPQYF.

The gene calls are TRBV4-3 and TRBJ1-2; 8 bases are shared with TRBD1. V was pared by 5 bases and J by 4 bases, with 9 bases of the junction left unmatched. Germline V lookup: CDR1 LGHNA, CDR2 YSLEER. This CDR3 region has 15 residues. In nucleotides, the CDR3 is TGCGCCAGCAGCGAGTTGGGACAGGCAGCCTATGGCTACACCTTC. It is translated as CASSELGQAAYGYTF.

The chain links TRBV5-1 to TRBJ1-3; perhaps TRBD1 as D (6 bases). V was cut by 4 bases and J by 8 bases, with 16 bases left in between. This CDR3 comprises 14 residues. Germline CDR1 is SGHRS and CDR2 is YFSETQ. CDR3 nucleotide sequence: TGCGCCAGCAGCCCCCTCGTTGAGGGGGACACCATATATTTT. Protein sequence: CASSPLVEGDTIYF.

The chain carries TRBV5-4 and TRBJ1-5, with 7 bases that match TRBD1. Germline values: CDR1 SGHNT, CDR2 YYREEE (reference sequence). V shed 4 bases and J 1 base; nucleotides not matched to a gene: 5. CDR3 length equals 15 residues. The CDR3 nucleotides are TGTGCCAGCAGCCAGGGGGGACCCAGCAATCAGCCCCAGCATTTT. Amino acids: CASSQGGPSNQPQHF.

This clone was recorded only once. The genes are TRBV6-5 and TRBJ2-7, with no clear D. Germline V gene data show CDR1 as MNHEY and CDR2 as SVGAGI. Trimming removed 0 bases at V and 0 bases at J, with 9 bases between. The CDR3 consists of 15 residues. The CDR3 loop is CASSYSPMSSYEQYF. Here the CDR3 DNA reads TGTGCCAGCAGTTACTCCCCCATGAGCTCCTACGAGCAGTACTTC.

This clone has just one count. The chain employs TRBV6-6 and TRBJ1-1; a weak D match, TRBD1 (5 bases). The germline V and J ends were trimmed by 6 bases and 0 bases, with 17 bases remaining between them. Germline V CDR1 and CDR2: MNHNY, SVGAGI (reference sequence). CDR3 length equals 16 residues. The chain's CDR3 is CASRFCKEGLNTEAFF. The CDR3 DNA sequence: TGTGCCAGCAGATTCTGTAAGGAGGGACTGAACACTGAAGCTTTCTTT.

This chain uses TRBV19 with TRBJ2-1; TRBD1 matches at 7 bases. CDR3 length: 16 residues. Germline V gives CDR1 LNHDA, CDR2 SQIVND (reference sequence). V lost 2 bases to trimming and J lost 4 bases; unmatched junction nucleotides: 8. The CDR3 region has the DNA TGTGCCAGTAGTATACTGACCGGGACAGCTTACAATGAGCAGTTCTTC. It translates to CASSILTGTAYNEQFF.

The chain has TRBV18 and TRBJ2-7; 8 nucleotides align to TRBD1. Germline values: CDR1 KGHSH, CDR2 LQKENI. This CDR3 region has 14 residues. The J segment lost 3 bases and the V segment lost 6 bases, leaving 7 bases of the junction unmatched. In DNA form, the CDR3 reads TGTGCCAGCTCGAAGACAGGGGTTCTCTACGAGCAGTACTTC. Translation gives CASSKTGVLYEQYF.

V gene TRBV30 combines with J gene TRBJ2-7; D remains ambiguous. Trimming cost V 5 bases and J 5 bases, with 19 bases left between them. Germline V gene sequence: CDR1 GTSNPN, CDR2 SVGIG (reference sequence). The CDR3 covers 14 residues. CDR3 amino acids: CAWAALPPYDEQYF. CDR3 sequence (DNA): TGTGCCTGGGCCGCGCTCCCTCCGTACGACGAGCAGTACTTC.

The V call is TRBV5-6, the J call TRBJ2-1; a weak D match, TRBD1 (6 bases). V lost 0 bases and J 0 bases, leaving 10 bases between the germline ends. CDR1 and CDR2 (germline): SGHDT, YYEEEE. This CDR3 region has 16 residues. For the CDR3, the DNA is TGTGCCAGCAGCTTGGCCGGGACAAACTCCTACAATGAGCAGTTCTTC. Protein: CASSLAGTNSYNEQFF.

The chain uses TRBV11-2 and TRBJ2-7; 9 nucleotides line up with TRBD2. This CDR3 has 14 amino acids. Germline V gene lookup returns CDR1 SGHAT and CDR2 FQNNGV. V dropped 0 bases and J dropped 6; count of bases not matched to a gene: 3. The CDR3 sequence: CASSLEASGTEQYF. The CDR3, as DNA: TGTGCCAGCAGCTTAGAGGCTAGCGGGACCGAGCAGTACTTC.

This clone was observed a handful of times. The chain links TRBV6-1 to TRBJ2-7; TRBD2 aligns across 10 bases. The CDR3 length is 15 residues. Germline CDR1 MNHNS, CDR2 SASEGT. After removal of 6 bases from V and 2 bases from J, the junction contained 7 bases not matched to a gene. The CDR3: CASREGAGGAYEQYF. The CDR3 DNA reads TGTGCCAGCAGGGAGGGAGCGGGGGGGGCCTACGAGCAGTACTTC.

This clone was detected only a few times. The chain is built from TRBV5-1 and TRBJ1-5, with 7 positions matching TRBD1. Germline CDR1 and CDR2: SGHRS and YFSETQ. Trimming removed 4 bases from V and 5 bases from J; junction bases left unmatched: 6. The CDR3 spans 14 residues. CDR3 protein: CASSPGTDYQPQHF. CDR3 coding DNA: TGCGCCAGCAGCCCCGGGACAGACTATCAGCCCCAGCATTTT.

This chain connects TRBV14 to TRBJ2-7; D unclear. Germline V gene data show CDR1 as SGHDN and CDR2 as FVKESK. Deletions cut 5 bases from V and 7 bases from J, with 15 bases between. The CDR3 runs 13 residues. The CDR3 DNA is TGTGCCAGCAGCTTCTCGAGGCCTTGGGAGCAGTACTTC. Translating gives CASSFSRPWEQYF. Full variable domain (outside the CDR3, taken from reference TRBV14 and TRBJ2-7): EAGVTQFPSHSVIEKGQTVTLRCDPISGHDNLYWYRRVMGKEIKFLLHFVKESKQDESGMPNNRFLAERTGGTYSTLKVQPAELEDSGVYFCASSFSRPWEQYFGPGTRLTVT.

The chain uses TRBV29-1 and TRBJ1-5; D remains unclear. The CDR3 totals 13 residues. The V gene lost 1 base and the J gene lost 0 bases, with 4 bases spanning the gap. Germline CDR1 SQVTM, CDR2 ANQGSEA. Written as DNA, the CDR3 is TGCAGCGTTGAAGTAGATAGCAATCAGCCCCAGCATTTT. Translated: CSVEVDSNQPQHF.

This chain connects TRBV28 to TRBJ1-2, with D possibly being TRBD1 (5 bases). Germline V CDR1 and CDR2: MDHEN, SYDVKM. This CDR3 has 13 residues. V was cut by 2 bases and J by 8 bases, with 12 bases left in between. The CDR3 coding sequence is TGTGCCAGCAGTTTACAGCAGGGAGGAGGCTACACCTTC. Translated, it gives CASSLQQGGGYTF.

V and J are TRBV13 and TRBJ1-1, with D possibly matching TRBD1 (6 bases). The length of the CDR3 is 15 residues. The germline V and J ends were trimmed by 6 bases and 0 bases, with 14 bases remaining between them. Germline lookup yields CDR1 PRHDT and CDR2 FYEKMQ (reference sequence). The CDR3 spells CASRFRGGMNTEAFF. The DNA for the CDR3 is TGTGCCAGCAGGTTCAGGGGAGGGATGAACACTGAAGCTTTCTTT.

This clone has a handful of counts. This CDR3 reads CASSLDHRGVSYEQYF. The CDR3 nucleotides are TGCGCCAGCAGCTTGGACCACAGGGGGGTAAGCTACGAGCAGTACTTC. This sequence joins TRBV5-1 and TRBJ2-7; 8 bases align to TRBD1. V shed 0 bases, J shed 3 bases, and the junction held 8 bases outside the gene matches. CDR1 is SGHRS, CDR2 YFSETQ, per germline. CDR3 length: 16 residues.

Here the CDR3 reads CASSSPAEETQYF. In nucleotides, the CDR3 is TGTGCCAGCAGTTCTCCGGCGGAGGAGACCCAGTACTTC. The chain recombines TRBV28 with TRBJ2-5; the D is unclear. CDR1 and CDR2 (germline): MDHEN, SYDVKM. The V end lost 4 bases, the J end lost 5 bases, and 11 bases lay between the germline ends. The CDR3 spans 13 residues.

The chain recombines TRBV7-2 with TRBJ2-7; D may be TRBD2 (5 bases). V was clipped by 5 bases and J by 2 bases, with 16 bases between them. The CDR3 spans 15 residues. Germline V lookup: CDR1 SGHTA, CDR2 FQGNSA. The chain's CDR3 is CASSPQLVGTYEQYF. DNA of the CDR3: TGTGCCAGCAGCCCACAGTTGGTCGGGACCTACGAGCAGTACTTC.

V usage is TRBV18 and J usage is TRBJ1-1; TRBD1 matches at 8 bases. CDR1 KGHSH and CDR2 LQKENI come from the germline V gene. The V gene end was trimmed by 5 bases and the J gene end by 0 bases; junction bases not matched to a gene: 8. CDR3 length: 16 amino acids. CDR3 protein: CASSSSTGAVNTEAFF. CDR3 in DNA: TGTGCCAGCTCATCGTCGACAGGGGCGGTGAACACTGAAGCTTTCTTT.

The chain is built from TRBV4-1 and TRBJ1-3; D not resolved. Germline loops: CDR1 MGHRA, CDR2 YSYEKL. The length of the CDR3 is 14 residues. V shed 3 bases and J shed 6 bases, with 12 bases lying between them. The CDR3: CASSQARELNTIYF. The DNA for the CDR3 is TGCGCCAGCAGCCAGGCGCGGGAGTTAAACACCATATATTTT.

This clone showed up just once. This sequence joins TRBV5-1 and TRBJ1-3; 8 nucleotides match TRBD1. Germline-derived CDR1 and CDR2 are SGHRS and YFSETQ. The CDR3 is 13 residues long. Trimming cost V 2 bases and J 8 bases; bases outside gene matches: 3. The CDR3 here is CASSFGQGDTIYF. Here the CDR3 DNA reads TGCGCCAGCAGCTTCGGACAGGGCGACACCATATATTTT.

This clone was recorded once. The chain carries TRBV12-5 and TRBJ1-2; the match to TRBD1 covers 7 bases. The J segment lost 0 bases and the V segment lost 4 bases, leaving 11 bases of the junction unmatched. CDR3 length: 17 residues. Germline V gene sequence: CDR1 LGHNT, CDR2 FRNRAP. CDR3 nucleotide sequence: TGTGCTAGTGGTTCAACTACAGGGGTTAAGCCTAACTATGGCTACACCTTC. The encoded protein is CASGSTTGVKPNYGYTF.

As regards this clone: One end of the junction fails to match germline, which may point to a read error. V gene TRBV7-9 combines with J gene TRBJ1-1; no firm D call. The germline gives CDR1 SEHNR, CDR2 FQNEAQ (reference sequence). There are 12 residues in the CDR3. The CDR3 nucleotides are TGTTCCAGCAGCTTAGCGATGAGAAAGGCTTTCTTT. It translates to CSSSLAMRKAFF.

The chain carries TRBV6-5 and TRBJ1-4, with 7 bases that match TRBD1. Germline V gives CDR1 MNHEY, CDR2 SVGAGI. V lost 4 bases, J lost 6 bases, and 8 bases stayed unmatched. This CDR3 contains 15 residues. In nucleotides, the CDR3 is TGTGCCAGCAGTTTTAACAGGGGAAGGGATGAAAAACTGTTTTTT. Translated: CASSFNRGRDEKLFF.

This chain joins TRBV30 and TRBJ1-2, with 8 bases fitting TRBD1. This CDR3 spans 14 amino acids. Germline CDR1 reads GTSNPN; CDR2 reads SVGIG (reference sequence). The trim removed 2 bases at V and 7 bases at J, leaving 9 bases unmatched. CDR3 residues: CAWSFGQGVRGYTF. Written as DNA, the CDR3 is TGTGCCTGGAGTTTTGGACAGGGCGTCCGTGGCTACACCTTC.

V gene TRBV18 combines with J gene TRBJ1-1; possibly TRBD1 for D (6 bases). The CDR3 sequence is 14 residues long. V was cut by 8 bases and J by 0 bases, with 13 bases left in between. Germline CDR1 and CDR2: KGHSH and LQKENI. CDR3 sequence: CASRIGGLNTEAFF. The CDR3 DNA reads as TGTGCCAGCCGAATAGGGGGTTTGAACACTGAAGCTTTCTTT.